Shown below are 9 T cell receptor beta chains from a single sample sequenced in a study of breast tumors, draining lymph nodes, adjacent tissues. TCRdb reprocessed the multiplex PCR reads via MiXCR and lists one record per CDR3 protein. The table has about 94,000 distinct CDR3 sequences, over 25% seen once. Axillary draining lymph nodes of breast cancer patients supplied the node samples. The sample consisted of axillary lymph node tissue. These receptor sequences come from a female donor with breast cancer. Some clones in this sample may be carry-over from other donors' samples.

In this sample, this clonotype turned up many times. The chain carries TRBV9 and TRBJ2-5; possibly TRBD2 for D (5 bases). CDR1 and CDR2 (germline): SGDLS, YYNGEE. This CDR3 is 11 amino acids long. The V end lost 7 bases, the J end lost 4 bases, and 8 bases lay between the germline ends. The CDR3 loop reads CASAGLETQYF. The CDR3 DNA is TGTGCCAGCGCGGGTCTAGAGACCCAGTACTTC.

This clonotype came up many times. This chain connects TRBV7-9 to TRBJ2-3, with D possibly TRBD1 on 6 matching bases. Germline loops: CDR1 SEHNR, CDR2 FQNEAQ (reference sequence). The CDR3 consists of 14 residues. V lost 8 bases and J lost 2, with 14 bases in between. CDR3 loop: CASGLTGTTDTQYF. CDR3 DNA sequence: TGTGCCAGCGGGCTGACAGGCACCACAGATACGCAGTATTTT.

Worth noting for this clonotype: A junction end diverges from the germline sequence, so it may reflect a read error. This rearrangement joins TRBV11-2 to TRBJ2-7; 7 bases line up with TRBD2. This CDR3 region has 15 residues. Germline V lookup: CDR1 SGHAT, CDR2 FQNNGV. As DNA, the CDR3 is TGTGCCAGCAGTTCACTAGCGTTTGCGGGCTCCGAGCAGTACTTT. Protein product: CASSSLAFAGSEQYF. The whole variable domain, remainder taken from reference TRBV11-2 and TRBJ2-7, is EAGVAQSPRYKIIEKRQSVAFWCNPISGHATLYWYQQILGQGPKLLIQFQNNGVVDDSQLPKDRFSAERLKGVDSTLKIQPAKLEDSAVYLCASSSLAFAGSEQYFGPGTRLTVT.

Many counts were recorded for this clonotype. The chain carries TRBV6-1 and TRBJ1-3; D gene uncertain. Germline CDR1 is MNHNS and CDR2 is SASEGT. CDR3 length: 12 residues. V lost 8 bases to trimming and J lost 4 bases, with 9 bases between them. The DNA of the CDR3 is TGTGCCAGCGCCGAGACAGGAAACACCATATATTTT. Amino acids: CASAETGNTIYF.

Remarks on this clonotype: At one end the junction does not follow the germline gene, possibly because of a read error. This rearrangement joins TRBV7-2 to TRBJ2-7; 7 bases fit TRBD1. Per germline, CDR1 SGHTA and CDR2 FQGNSA. This CDR3 region has 13 residues. The CDR3 is CASSLGTGDGQYF. CDR3 bases: TGCGCCAGCAGCTTAGGAACAGGGGACGGGCAGTACTTC.

This clonotype was seen many times. With a much larger clone just one base away, this may be a read error. The gene calls are TRBV7-2 and TRBJ1-2, with 7 bases fitting TRBD1. The germline V gene has CDR1 SGHTA and CDR2 FQGNSA. The CDR3 sequence is 15 residues long. CDR3 in amino acids: CASSFPDRDFYGYPF. CDR3 DNA sequence: TGTGCCAGCAGCTTCCCCGACAGGGACTTCTATGGCTACCCCTTC.

This clonotype was seen many times. J is TRBJ2-2 and V is TRBV19; 9 bases line up with TRBD1. Germline CDR1 reads LNHDA; CDR2 reads SQIVND (reference sequence). This CDR3 comprises 16 residues. J gave up 5 bases and V 6 bases, and 10 bases lay outside the gene matches. The CDR3 protein is CASRLGDRVRTGELFF. The CDR3 DNA follows: TGTGCCAGTAGGCTAGGGGACAGGGTGAGAACCGGGGAGCTGTTTTTT.

Remarks on this clonotype: A junction boundary mismatches the germline segment, possibly from a read error. The chain uses TRBV2 and TRBJ1-1; D is perhaps TRBD1 (5 bases). The CDR3 totals 16 residues. The V gene's germline CDR1 is SNHLY and CDR2 FYNNEI. For the CDR3, the DNA is TGTGCCAGCAGTGTGACAGTGACTCGGCACGACACTGAAACTTTCTTT. Residues: CASSVTVTRHDTETFF.

This clonotype was observed at least ten times. The chain joins TRBV11-1 to TRBJ2-2; D gene unclear. The V end was cut by 3 bases, the J end by 4 bases, with 6 bases between. The CDR3 is 13 residues long. The germline gives CDR1 SGHAT, CDR2 FQDESV (reference sequence). As DNA, the CDR3 is TGTGCCAGCAGCTTCGGAGTCACCGGGGAGCTGTTTTTT. This gives the protein CASSFGVTGELFF. The whole variable domain, filled in from reference TRBV11-1 and TRBJ2-2, reads EAEVAQSPRYKITEKSQAVAFWCDPISGHATLYWYRQILGQGPELLVQFQDESVVDDSQLPKDRFSAERLKGVDSTLKIQPAELGDSAMYLCASSFGVTGELFFGEGSRLTVL.